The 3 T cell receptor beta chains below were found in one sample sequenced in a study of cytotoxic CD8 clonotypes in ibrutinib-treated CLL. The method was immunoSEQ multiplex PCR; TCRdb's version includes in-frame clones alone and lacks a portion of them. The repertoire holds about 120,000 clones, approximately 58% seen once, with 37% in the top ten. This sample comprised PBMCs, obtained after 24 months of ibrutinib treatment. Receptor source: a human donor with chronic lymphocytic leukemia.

In nucleotides, the CDR3 is TGTGCCAGCAGTTACTCCCGTACGAGCTATGGCTACACCTTC. Its translation: CASSYSRTSYGYTF. This sequence joins TRBV6-5 and TRBJ1-2; D gene uncertain. This CDR3 is built from 14 residues. The germline V and J ends were trimmed by 0 bases and 4 bases, with 9 bases remaining between them. The germline V gene has CDR1 MNHEY and CDR2 SVGAGI.

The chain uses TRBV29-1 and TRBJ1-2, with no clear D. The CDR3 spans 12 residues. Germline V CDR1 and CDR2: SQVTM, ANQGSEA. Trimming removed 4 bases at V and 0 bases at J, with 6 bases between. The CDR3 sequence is CSVVISNYGYTF. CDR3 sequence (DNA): TGCAGCGTTGTAATCTCTAACTATGGCTACACCTTC.

The CDR3 nucleotides read TGTGCTAGTGGTTTGGGGCGACCCGGGGAGCTGTTTTTT. Translation: CASGLGRPGELFF. J is TRBJ2-2 and V is TRBV12-5; D is unresolved. V was pared by 1 base and J by 6 bases, with 6 bases between. Per germline, CDR1 LGHNT and CDR2 FRNRAP. This CDR3 region has 13 residues.